This T cell receptor beta chain was recorded in a study of identifying expanded T cells in peripheral blood. Whole-study findings and limits: Technical replicates showed around 1.2 changed clones; about two weeks around 15; four weeks 19.

Sequencing was performed with immunoSEQ multiplex PCR; in TCRdb, only in-frame clones are kept and a portion is missing. Of just under 65,000 clones listed, roughly 86% were seen once; the top ten hold roughly 5%. This clone was seen only once. The antigen remains unidentified. The CDR3 sequence is 15 residues long. V was clipped by 3 bases and J by 0 bases, with 10 bases between them. The germline gives CDR1 SGHAT, CDR2 FQNNGV. Input material: blood. The receptor's source is a person between 18 and 75 years old in good health. The V gene is TRBV11-2, the J gene TRBJ2-3, with D perhaps TRBD1 (6 bases). CDR3 in amino acids: CASSLVGQSTDTQYF. In nucleotides, the CDR3 is TGTGCCAGCAGCTTGGTCGGACAGAGCACAGATACGCAGTATTTT.